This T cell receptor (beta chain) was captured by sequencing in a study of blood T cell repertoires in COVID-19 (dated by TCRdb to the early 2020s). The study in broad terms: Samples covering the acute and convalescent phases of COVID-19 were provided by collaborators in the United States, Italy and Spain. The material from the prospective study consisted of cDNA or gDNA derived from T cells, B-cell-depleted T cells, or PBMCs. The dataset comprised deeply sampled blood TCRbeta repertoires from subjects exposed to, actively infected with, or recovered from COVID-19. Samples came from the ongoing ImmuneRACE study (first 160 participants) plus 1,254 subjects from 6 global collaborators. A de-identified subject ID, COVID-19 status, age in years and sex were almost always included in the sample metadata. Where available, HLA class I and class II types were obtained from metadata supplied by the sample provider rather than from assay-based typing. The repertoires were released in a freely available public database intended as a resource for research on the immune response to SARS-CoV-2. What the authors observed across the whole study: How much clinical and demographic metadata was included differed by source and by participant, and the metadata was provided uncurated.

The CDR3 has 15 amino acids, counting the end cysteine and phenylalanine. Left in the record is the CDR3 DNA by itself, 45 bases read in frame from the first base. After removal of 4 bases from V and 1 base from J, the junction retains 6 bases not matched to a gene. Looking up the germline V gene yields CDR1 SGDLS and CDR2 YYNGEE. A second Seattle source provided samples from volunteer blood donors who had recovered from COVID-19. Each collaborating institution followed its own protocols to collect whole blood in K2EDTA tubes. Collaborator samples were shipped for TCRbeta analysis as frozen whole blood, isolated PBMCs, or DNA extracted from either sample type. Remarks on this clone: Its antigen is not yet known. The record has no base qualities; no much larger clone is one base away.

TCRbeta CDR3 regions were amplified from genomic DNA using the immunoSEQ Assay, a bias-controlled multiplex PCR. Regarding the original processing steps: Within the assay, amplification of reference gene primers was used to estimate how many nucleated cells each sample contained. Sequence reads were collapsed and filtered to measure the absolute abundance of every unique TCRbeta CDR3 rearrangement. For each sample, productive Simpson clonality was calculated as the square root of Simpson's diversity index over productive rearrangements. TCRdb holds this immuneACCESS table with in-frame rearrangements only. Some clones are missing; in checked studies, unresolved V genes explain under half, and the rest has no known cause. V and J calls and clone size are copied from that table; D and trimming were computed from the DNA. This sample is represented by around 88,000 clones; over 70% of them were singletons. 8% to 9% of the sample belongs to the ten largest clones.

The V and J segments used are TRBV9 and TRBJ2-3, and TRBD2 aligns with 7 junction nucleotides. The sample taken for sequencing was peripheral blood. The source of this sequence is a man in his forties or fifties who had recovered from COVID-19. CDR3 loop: CASSYRTRGTDTQYF. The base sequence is TGTGCCAGCAGCTACCGGACTAGGGGCACAGATACGCAGTATTTT.